This paragraph covers one T cell receptor (beta chain) sequence. The antigen remains undetermined. The CDR3 covers 19 residues. Germline values: CDR1 SNHLY, CDR2 FYNNEI. The V segment lost 0 bases and the J segment 4 bases; nucleotides outside the gene matches: 16. The PCR employed 60 Vbeta primers together with 13 Jbeta primers. The repertoire was sequenced with immunoSEQ multiplex PCR; TCRdb's copy has only in-frame clones and lacks some. Of approximately 200,000 clones listed, about 84% are singletons. These data are taken from a study of cytomegalovirus exposure and HLA in healthy donors. Overall study results and limits: Later work found that TCR association rates differed between HLA loci; DRB1 had the most and HLA-C the fewest.

The specimen was PBMCs. This receptor was taken from a human donor in good health. The chain links TRBV2 to TRBJ1-2, with 8 nucleotides matching TRBD1. In DNA form, the CDR3 reads TGTGCCAGCAGTGAAGCTTGGACAGGGAGAAGGTTGACGGGCTATGGCTACACCTTC. Translation: CASSEAWTGRRLTGYGYTF. Using reference TRBV2 and TRBJ1-2 for the parts outside the CDR3, the full variable domain is EPEVTQTPSHQVTQMGQEVILRCVPISNHLYFYWYRQILGQKVEFLVSFYNNEISEKSEIFDDQFSVERPDGSNFTLKIRSTKLEDSAMYFCASSEAWTGRRLTGYGYTFGSGTRLTVV.